These 23 T cell receptor beta chains originate from one sample sequenced in a study of cytomegalovirus exposure and HLA in healthy donors. PCR primers comprised 60 Vbeta and 13 Jbeta primers. Clones were sequenced by immunoSEQ multiplex PCR, and TCRdb holds only the in-frame ones, with some missing. The sample has over 150,000 clones, around 80% seen once. Sequencing input: PBMCs. Every receptor here comes from a middle-aged woman in good health and CMV-seronegative.

The chain links TRBV5-1 to TRBJ1-1; the match to TRBD1 covers 8 bases. Germline CDR1 is SGHRS and CDR2 is YFSETQ. V dropped 0 bases and J dropped 3; count of bases not matched to a gene: 1. The CDR3 runs to 14 residues. DNA for the CDR3: TGCGCCAGCAGCTTGGGACAGGGGTACACTGAAGCTTTCTTT. Its translation is CASSLGQGYTEAFF.

This rearrangement joins TRBV11-3 to TRBJ2-3; 13 bases are a match to TRBD2. J was trimmed by 6 bases and V by 3 bases; bases with no gene match: 6. The CDR3 is 16 amino acids. Looked up from germline, CDR1 is SGHNT and CDR2 is YENEEA. CDR3 sequence: CASSFGTSGISDTQYF. In nucleotides, the CDR3 is TGTGCCAGCAGCTTCGGGACTAGCGGGATATCCGATACGCAGTATTTT.

V usage is TRBV4-1 and J usage is TRBJ1-1; the D gene is possibly TRBD1 (5 bases). Trimming stripped 1 base from V and 0 bases from J, with 9 bases between. Germline V lookup: CDR1 MGHRA, CDR2 YSYEKL. This CDR3 has 15 amino acids. The chain's CDR3 is CASSQVPTVNTEAFF. The CDR3, as DNA: TGCGCCAGCAGCCAAGTTCCGACAGTGAACACTGAAGCTTTCTTT.

The chain combines TRBV6-1 with TRBJ1-1; 11 bases are a match to TRBD1. This CDR3 is built from 14 residues. The V gene end was trimmed by 3 bases and the J gene end by 6 bases; junction bases not matched to a gene: 3. Looked up from germline, CDR1 is MNHNS and CDR2 is SASEGT. The CDR3 reads CASSESGQGAEAFF. The CDR3 coding sequence is TGTGCCAGCAGTGAGTCGGGACAGGGGGCTGAAGCTTTCTTT.

This clone was seen once. The chain employs TRBV6-1 and TRBJ1-1, with TRBD1 matching over 8 bases. Germline CDR1 is MNHNS and CDR2 is SASEGT. There are 11 residues in the CDR3. Unmatched junction bases numbered 4, after V lost 5 bases and J lost 11 bases. The CDR3 loop is CASSSGQGAFF. The CDR3 DNA reads as TGTGCCAGCAGTTCCGGACAGGGTGCTTTCTTT.

The chain combines TRBV10-3 with TRBJ2-2; TRBD1 matches 8 bases. Trimming removed 5 bases from V and 1 base from J; junction bases left unmatched: 3. The CDR3 has 15 amino acids. CDR1 is ENHRY, CDR2 SYGVKD, per germline. The CDR3 region is CAISPTGVNTGELFF. CDR3 nucleotide sequence: TGTGCCATCAGTCCGACAGGGGTGAACACCGGGGAGCTGTTTTTT.

This chain joins TRBV6-6 and TRBJ1-3, with D hard to call. The CDR3 covers 15 residues. The V and J ends lost 8 bases and 5 bases respectively, with 19 bases between them. Per germline, CDR1 MNHNY and CDR2 SVGAGI (reference sequence). As DNA, the CDR3 is TGTGCCAGCTCAGGAATAGAACCGGATCGAAACACCATATATTTT. Protein sequence: CASSGIEPDRNTIYF.

This chain connects TRBV6-5 to TRBJ1-1, with D hard to call. Between the trimmed V and J ends, which lost 0 bases and 0 bases, there was a span of 8 bases. This CDR3 is 15 amino acids long. CDR1 MNHEY and CDR2 SVGAGI come from the germline V gene. As DNA, the CDR3 is TGTGCCAGCAGTTACTCGTATGTAATGAACACTGAAGCTTTCTTT. The encoded protein is CASSYSYVMNTEAFF.

CDR3 loop: CAQRLLAGTGELFF. CDR3 bases: TGCGCCCAGCGGTTACTAGCGGGAACCGGGGAGCTGTTTTTT. The chain has TRBV10-1 and TRBJ2-2; TRBD2 agrees at 10 bases. The CDR3 covers 14 residues. Looked up from germline, CDR1 is WNHNN and CDR2 is SYGVQD (reference sequence). The V and J ends lost 11 bases and 5 bases, in that order; junction bases with no gene match: 8.

V gene TRBV5-6 combines with J gene TRBJ1-1; TRBD1 matches 8 bases. This CDR3 contains 13 residues. Germline V lookup: CDR1 SGHDT, CDR2 YYEEEE. V dropped 6 bases and J dropped 4; count of bases not matched to a gene: 5. The CDR3: CASTWTGTTEAFF. The CDR3 DNA follows: TGTGCCAGCACCTGGACAGGGACCACTGAAGCTTTCTTT. The complete variable domain, with remaining parts taken from reference TRBV5-6 and TRBJ1-1, reads DAGVTQSPTHLIKTRGQQVTLRCSPKSGHDTVSWYQQALGQGPQFIFQYYEEEERQRGNFPDRFSGHQFPNYSSELNVNALLLGDSALYLCASTWTGTTEAFFGQGTRLTVV.

V usage is TRBV5-1 and J usage is TRBJ2-3, with TRBD2 as a possible D gene (5 bases). Trimming took 0 bases from V and 8 from J, leaving 10 bases between them. CDR1 and CDR2 (germline): SGHRS, YFSETQ. This CDR3 has 13 amino acids. The CDR3 bases are TGCGCCAGCAGCTTGGAGGTCGAGGGTACGCAGTATTTT. Amino acids: CASSLEVEGTQYF.

The gene calls are TRBV5-1 and TRBJ2-3; 9 bases fit TRBD2. The CDR3 contains 15 residues. Germline V gives CDR1 SGHRS, CDR2 YFSETQ. Trimming at V came to 4 bases and at J to 2 bases, leaving 5 bases not matched to a gene. CDR3 amino acids: CASSELAGFTDTQYF. Here the CDR3 DNA reads TGCGCCAGCAGCGAACTAGCGGGCTTCACAGATACGCAGTATTTT.

The genes are TRBV5-1 and TRBJ2-1, with D possibly being TRBD1 (7 bases). The CDR3 sequence is 14 residues long. Germline V gene sequence: CDR1 SGHRS, CDR2 YFSETQ. The germline V and J ends were trimmed by 0 bases and 9 bases, with 13 bases remaining between them. CDR3 bases: TGCGCCAGCAGCTTGGACAGGGGAGGACTTGAGCAGTTCTTC. Its protein is CASSLDRGGLEQFF.

This sequence joins TRBV2 and TRBJ1-5; 8 bases map to TRBD1. The V segment lost 0 bases and the J segment 10 bases; nucleotides outside the gene matches: 5. In germline, CDR1 is SNHLY, CDR2 FYNNEI. The CDR3 covers 14 residues. CDR3 region: CASSEALPGGPQHF. CDR3 DNA: TGTGCCAGCAGTGAAGCGCTTCCAGGGGGCCCCCAGCATTTT.

Only one count was recorded for this clone. The J gene is TRBJ2-1, the V gene TRBV18, with D possibly matching TRBD2 (5 bases). The CDR3 covers 12 residues. Germline V gene data show CDR1 as KGHSH and CDR2 as LQKENI. V lost 5 bases to trimming and J lost 9 bases, with 11 bases between them. CDR3 coding DNA: TGTGCCAGCTCATATACGGAGGCTGAGCAGTTCTTC. This encodes CASSYTEAEQFF.

The chain has TRBV7-9 and TRBJ2-5, with D unclear. This CDR3 is built from 13 residues. Trimming took 3 bases from V and 4 from J, leaving 9 bases between them. Germline loops: CDR1 SEHNR, CDR2 FQNEAQ (reference sequence). The CDR3 nucleotides read TGTGCCAGCAGCTTTTCGGGTAGAGAGACCCAGTACTTC. It is translated as CASSFSGRETQYF.

This clone was picked up a small number of times. The chain recombines TRBV5-4 with TRBJ2-7; TRBD2 matches 11 bases. Germline loops: CDR1 SGHNT, CDR2 YYREEE (reference sequence). J was trimmed by 5 bases and V by 1 base; bases with no gene match: 11. CDR3 size: 17 residues. This CDR3 reads CASSLLPRTSGSHEQYF. The CDR3 DNA follows: TGTGCCAGCAGCTTGTTACCCCGTACTAGCGGGAGTCACGAGCAGTACTTC. Full variable domain (missing parts from reference TRBV5-4 and TRBJ2-7): ETGVTQSPTHLIKTRGQQVTLRCSSQSGHNTVSWYQQALGQGPQFIFQYYREEENGRGNFPPRFSGLQFPNYSSELNVNALELDDSALYLCASSLLPRTSGSHEQYFGPGTRLTVT.

The chain links TRBV5-1 to TRBJ1-3; D ambiguous. V was cut by 0 bases and J by 6 bases, with 16 bases left in between. The CDR3 is 16 amino acids. Germline values: CDR1 SGHRS, CDR2 YFSETQ. CDR3 in DNA: TGCGCCAGCAGCTTGGGACTGGCCCTTAACCTAAACACCATATATTTT. This gives the protein CASSLGLALNLNTIYF.

This chain joins TRBV6-1 and TRBJ1-4; 10 nucleotides line up with TRBD1. Germline values: CDR1 MNHNS, CDR2 SASEGT. Losses at the gene ends were 6 bases for V and 7 bases for J; bases not matched to a gene: 5. The CDR3 covers 14 residues. CDR3 nucleotides: TGTGCCAGCAGCGCCGGGACAGGGGCTGAAAAACTGTTTTTT. This translates into CASSAGTGAEKLFF.

The chain couples TRBV28 to TRBJ1-5, with 10 nucleotides matching TRBD1. The CDR3 loop spans 16 amino acids. Losses at the gene ends were 5 bases for V and 2 bases for J; bases not matched to a gene: 6. Germline CDR1 MDHEN, CDR2 SYDVKM. The CDR3 nucleotides read TGTGCCAGCAGTCAGAGGGGACAGGGGCGCAATCAGCCCCAGCATTTT. Translated, it gives CASSQRGQGRNQPQHF.

J is TRBJ1-4 and V is TRBV28; D uncertain. The germline V gene has CDR1 MDHEN and CDR2 SYDVKM. CDR3 size: 16 residues. Trimming left V 1 base short and J 0 bases short, with 9 bases between. The CDR3 sequence is CASSLLGVATNEKLFF. The CDR3 DNA reads as TGTGCCAGCAGTTTATTAGGAGTAGCAACTAATGAAAAACTGTTTTTT.

This clone was detected only once. Relative to the germline gene, one junction end is altered; a read error may explain this. The rearrangement joins TRBV7-7 to TRBJ2-7; 8 bases align to TRBD1. The CDR3 is 15 residues long. CDR1 and CDR2 from the germline V gene are SSHAT and FNYEAQ (reference sequence). CDR3 amino acids: CASSFGQGSIYEQYF. Here the CDR3 DNA reads TGTGCTAGCAGCTTCGGACAGGGCAGCATCTACGAGCAGTACTTC.

This clone was detected once. V usage is TRBV5-1 and J usage is TRBJ1-6, with D possibly TRBD1 on 5 matching bases. Germline CDR1 is SGHRS and CDR2 is YFSETQ. CDR3 size: 16 residues. The V end lost 1 base, the J end lost 8 bases, and 16 bases lay between the germline ends. CDR3 amino acids: CASSLRGGESDSPLHF. In nucleotides, the CDR3 is TGCGCCAGCAGCTTGCGGGGGGGGGAAAGTGATTCACCCCTCCACTTT.